The TCR beta chain under discussion was sequenced for a study of radiotherapy plus CTLA-4 blockade in lung cancer. Across the whole study: Among all patients, 18% showed objective responses, while approximately 30% had disease control.

Points on this clone: Antigen unknown.

The protocol was immunoSEQ multiplex PCR, while the TCRdb copy is restricted to in-frame clones and leaves out a portion. The sample shows approximately 57,000 clones, approximately 80% of them seen only once. Study findings and constraints: Clones of tumor-derived TCRs expanded in blood after radiotherapy plus ipilimumab.

Receiving focal radiation plus CTLA-4 blockade with ipilimumab were patients who had chemo-refractory metastatic non-small-cell lung cancer. Germline trimming cut 4 bases from V and 5 bases from J; bases unmatched to any gene: 9. The CDR3 loop spans 15 amino acids. Germline-derived CDR1 and CDR2 are LNHDA and SQIVND (reference sequence). The sample was peripheral blood, taken from a patient treated with radiotherapy plus ipilimumab. The TCR originated in a human donor with non-small cell lung cancer whose response to radiotherapy plus ipilimumab could not be evaluated. The J gene is TRBJ2-3, the V gene TRBV19, with 7 nucleotides matching TRBD1. This chain's CDR3 is CASSKRGRELDTQYF. CDR3 in DNA: TGTGCCAGTAGTAAGAGGGGGCGCGAGCTAGATACGCAGTATTTT. The complete variable domain, with remaining parts taken from reference TRBV19 and TRBJ2-3, reads DGGITQSPKYLFRKEGQNVTLSCEQNLNHDAMYWYRQDPGQGLRLIYYSQIVNDFQKGDIAEGYSVSREKKESFPLTVTSAQKNPTAFYLCASSKRGRELDTQYFGPGTRLTVL.